The entry below describes one T cell receptor (beta chain). This clonotype was detected many times. Its antigen is not yet known. No base qualities exist here, and no much larger clone lies one base off it. The data stem from a study of CD8+CD57+ T cells in acquired aplastic anemia (dated by TCRdb to the late 2010s). Describing the broader study: DNA extracted from sorted CD4+ and CD8+ cells had a mean of around 3.3 ug, with a range of roughly 0.18 to 27.4 ug. CD8+CD57+ expansion was defined as a frequency above the mean frequency observed in healthy subjects. Beyond this particular receptor, the publication reports: No significant difference in CD8+ Simpson's diversity was found between patients and healthy controls (P=0.060). Fewer than 35 CD8+ CDR3 sequences were found to be shared between patients and controls, but these sequences appeared to be highly expressed in patients and within the immunodominant clones of the patients.

The patients picked for sequencing were ones in whom flow cytometry had shown an expansion of CD8+CD57+ cells. All patients had severe acquired aplastic anemia diagnosed by International Study of Aplastic Anemia and Agranulocytosis and Camitta criteria. Patients had received no therapy at the time of blood sampling. In this study, sorted CD4+ and CD8+ T cells from the blood of healthy subjects and of severe aplastic anemia patients had their TCR repertoires deep-sequenced. In the USA, patient enrollment took place under clinicaltrials.gov protocols 00001620, 01623167, 00001397, 00071045, 00081523 and 00961064. Ficoll-Paque density gradient centrifugation was used to isolate peripheral blood mononuclear cells. Before DNA extraction, CD4+ and CD8+ T cells were sorted with FACS or magnetic beads. From the cysteine up to the phenylalanine, the CDR3 has a length of 14 residues. Only CDR3 DNA is held: 42 bases, read in frame from base 1. CDR1 and CDR2 were assigned from the germline V gene as SGHRS and YFSETQ. V drops 0 bases and J drops 5 bases, leaving 9 bases in between.

Genomic DNA was used as template for profiling of TCR beta VDJ combinations and CDR3 sequences. An Illumina HiSeq 2000 was used for TCR repertoire sequencing. Per the original workflow: TRBV/TRBJ rearrangement plots, CDR3 size and DJ length profiles, and Simpson's diversity index were used to evaluate the repertoires. The immunodominant clone was defined as the most abundant DNA sequence in deep sequencing data. CDR3 amino acid sequences were checked for sharing between subjects and were compared against published repertoires and the VDJdb database. TCRdb itself trimmed the public reads at Q25 with fastp, ran MiXCR and retained productive beta chains. Merged by CDR3 protein, the rows form single entries marked with the most common genes and DNA. Here the V and J calls rest on TCRdb's processing, not on the authors' analysis. Present in this sample are a few hundred thousand distinct CDR3 sequences, approximately 51% of which were seen just once. Around 20% of the sample rests with the top ten.

The chain uses TRBV5-1 and TRBJ1-5; the D gene cannot be named for sure. Sequenced: sorted CD4+, CD8+, or CD8+CD57+ T cells (not recorded which) from PBMCs. The sequence came from a human donor with aplastic anemia. The CDR3 sequence is CASSLGGIDQPQHF. In nucleotide form, the sequence is TGCGCCAGCAGCTTGGGAGGGATCGATCAGCCCCAGCATTTT.